This paragraph covers one T cell receptor beta chain sequence. The target antigen is unknown. Likely unrecorded immune exposures existed in these nominally healthy donors. The sample is drawn from a study of cytomegalovirus exposure and HLA in healthy donors. In the study overall: There were about 86 million unique TCRs (from HLA-typed donors) in an early data release.

It was with 60 Vbeta and 13 Jbeta primers that the PCR ran. Assay: immunoSEQ multiplex PCR; the TCRdb copy retains only in-frame clones and omits some. The profile shows 150,000 or so clones, about 88% of them singletons. The CDR3 is 12 residues long. V lost 8 bases to trimming and J lost 4 bases, with 11 bases between them. The V gene's germline CDR1 is MNHNS and CDR2 SASEGT. Overall study results and limits: A classifier reportedly called cytomegalovirus status with high sensitivity and specificity. Earlier findings revealed that most TCR beta V segments proved productive either about 87% or about 30% of the time.

The receptor was isolated from a man younger than 35 in good health and CMV-seropositive. V usage is TRBV6-1 and J usage is TRBJ1-1; weak D call: TRBD1 (5 bases). The sequenced sample consisted of PBMCs. CDR3 region: CASVGGSTEAFF. DNA of the CDR3: TGTGCCAGCGTGGGGGGGAGCACTGAAGCTTTCTTT.